One and the same sample provided the 8 T cell receptor beta chains below, sequenced in a study of technical replicates of blood from a handful of donors. Some clones are missing from TCRdb's copy, which holds only in-frame ones; the method was immunoSEQ multiplex PCR. The table lists about 81,000 clones, about 96% of them singletons. Sequenced sample: T cells isolated from PBMCs. The source of these receptors is a human donor in good health.

V gene TRBV5-1 combines with J gene TRBJ2-7; 7 bases match TRBD2. Per the germline V gene, CDR1 is SGHRS and CDR2 is YFSETQ. The V gene end was trimmed by 1 base and the J gene end by 6 bases; junction bases not matched to a gene: 10. This CDR3 comprises 15 residues. In DNA, the CDR3 is TGCGCCAGCAGCTTGCCGGGAGGCCCCGTAGGCGAGCAGTACTTC. Protein: CASSLPGGPVGEQYF.

This rearrangement joins TRBV6-5 to TRBJ1-2; weak D call: TRBD1 (5 bases). CDR1 and CDR2 from the germline V gene are MNHEY and SVGAGI. V lost 2 bases, J lost 4 bases, and 8 bases lay in between. The CDR3 covers 13 residues. The CDR3: CASSYGAGYGYTF. The CDR3, as DNA: TGTGCCAGCAGTTACGGGGCAGGCTATGGCTACACCTTC.

This chain connects TRBV5-1 to TRBJ2-7; 7 bases are shared with TRBD2. Germline V gene lookup returns CDR1 SGHRS and CDR2 YFSETQ. CDR3 length: 14 amino acids. With V trimmed by 0 bases and J by 2 bases, 2 bases remained unmatched. The CDR3 DNA is TGCGCCAGCAGCTTGGGCGGACTAGCCTACGAGCAGTACTTC. Its protein is CASSLGGLAYEQYF.

V and J are TRBV19 and TRBJ2-7, with 10 bases aligning to TRBD2. This CDR3 has 15 amino acids. Trimming removed 8 bases from V and 8 bases from J; junction bases left unmatched: 15. Germline V gene sequence: CDR1 LNHDA, CDR2 SQIVND (reference sequence). In DNA form, the CDR3 reads TGTGCCAGTTCCGGGGCCCAGGCTAGCGGGAGAAAGCAGTACTTC. Amino acid sequence: CASSGAQASGRKQYF.

The V and J genes are TRBV7-6 and TRBJ2-7, with D perhaps TRBD1 (6 bases). The CDR3 has 13 residues. Germline-derived CDR1 and CDR2 are SGHVS and FNYEAQ. V was pared by 5 bases and J by 4 bases, with 12 bases between. The DNA of the CDR3 is TGTGCCAGCAGCATTACAGGGACATACGAGCAGTACTTC. Its protein is CASSITGTYEQYF.

The J gene is TRBJ2-7, the V gene TRBV7-9; TRBD1 might be the D (5 bases). With 5 bases removed from V and 3 bases from J, the gap between germline ends came to 14 bases. Germline loops: CDR1 SEHNR, CDR2 FQNEAQ (reference sequence). The CDR3 covers 14 residues. The chain's CDR3 is CASSRRQWIYEQYF. Written as DNA, the CDR3 is TGTGCCAGCAGCCGAAGACAGTGGATCTACGAGCAGTACTTC.

This clone was detected only once. The CDR3 here is CASGYSGGAYNEQFF. CDR3 nucleotides: TGTGCCAGCGGATATAGCGGGGGGGCGTATAATGAGCAGTTCTTC. V is TRBV6-1 and J is TRBJ2-1; 11 positions match TRBD2. Trimming took 8 bases from V and 7 from J; bases not matched to a gene: 10. Germline CDR1 MNHNS, CDR2 SASEGT. This CDR3 region has 15 residues.

This rearrangement joins TRBV28 to TRBJ2-1, with 9 bases identical to TRBD1. The CDR3 has 16 residues. J lost 5 bases, V lost 1 base, and 6 bases had no gene match. Looked up from germline, CDR1 is MDHEN and CDR2 is SYDVKM. CDR3 in DNA: TGTGCCAGCAGTTTATCCGGGACAGGGTTCCACAATGAGCAGTTCTTC. Translating it yields CASSLSGTGFHNEQFF. Full variable domain (outside the CDR3, taken from reference TRBV28 and TRBJ2-1): DVKVTQSSRYLVKRTGEKVFLECVQDMDHENMFWYRQDPGLGLRLIYFSYDVKMKEKGDIPEGYSVSREKKERFSLILESASTNQTSMYLCASSLSGTGFHNEQFFGPGTRLTVL.